This TCR beta chain was sequenced during a study of T cell responses to AZD1222 COVID-19 vaccine. Findings and caveats of the study: None of the repertoires were sampled until the peak T cell response had passed.

Details on this clone: As yet, its antigen is unknown.

Here immunoSEQ multiplex PCR was the method, and the copy in TCRdb shows in-frame clones only, minus some. The sample shows about 26,000 clones, 80% to 90% of them seen only once. This TCR derives from an adult who received the AZD1222 COVID-19 vaccine. Sequenced here: peripheral blood, sampled 28 days after the second AZD1222 dose.

For the CDR3, the DNA is TGTGCCAGCAGTCCCCGGCAAAATGAAAAACTGTTTTTT. Encoded protein: CASSPRQNEKLFF. The rearrangement links TRBV12-3 or TRBV12-4 to TRBJ1-4; unclear D gene. Trimming stripped 5 bases from V and 5 bases from J, with 9 bases between. The length of the CDR3 is 13 residues.